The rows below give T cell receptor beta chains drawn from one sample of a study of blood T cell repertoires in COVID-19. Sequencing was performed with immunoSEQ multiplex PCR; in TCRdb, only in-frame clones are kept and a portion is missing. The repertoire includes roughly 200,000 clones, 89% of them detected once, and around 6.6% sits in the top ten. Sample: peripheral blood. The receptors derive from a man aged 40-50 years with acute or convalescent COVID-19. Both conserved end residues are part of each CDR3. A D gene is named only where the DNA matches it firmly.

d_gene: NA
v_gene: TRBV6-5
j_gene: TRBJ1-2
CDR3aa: CASSPPIIGGYTF
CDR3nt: TGTGCCAGCAGTCCCCCTATCATTGGTGGCTACACCTTC

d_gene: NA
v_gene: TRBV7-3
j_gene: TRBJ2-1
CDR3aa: CASSLTETPSSYNEQFF
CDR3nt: TGTGCCAGCAGCTTAACGGAGACCCCAAGCTCCTACAATGAGCAGTTCTTC

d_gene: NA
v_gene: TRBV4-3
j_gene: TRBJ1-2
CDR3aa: CASSHVRAKGVAYGYTF
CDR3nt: TGCGCCAGCAGTCACGTACGGGCCAAAGGGGTCGCCTATGGCTACACCTTC

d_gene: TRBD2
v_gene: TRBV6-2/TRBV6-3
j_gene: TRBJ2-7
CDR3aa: CASSWERGYEQYF
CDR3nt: TGTGCCAGCAGCTGGGAGCGGGGCTACGAGCAGTACTTC

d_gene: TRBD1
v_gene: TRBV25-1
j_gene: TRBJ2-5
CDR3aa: CASSGQGDETQYF
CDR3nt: TGTGCCAGCTCCGGACAGGGGGATGAGACCCAGTACTTC

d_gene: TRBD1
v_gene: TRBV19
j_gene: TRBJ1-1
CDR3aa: CASSAGGDGNTEAFF
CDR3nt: TGTGCCAGTAGTGCAGGGGGAGATGGGAACACTGAAGCTTTCTTT

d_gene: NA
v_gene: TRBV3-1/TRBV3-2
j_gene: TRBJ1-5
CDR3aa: CASSPRLDNAVSAQHF
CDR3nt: TGTGCCAGCAGCCCGCGCTTGGACAATGCGGTAAGTGCCCAGCATTTT

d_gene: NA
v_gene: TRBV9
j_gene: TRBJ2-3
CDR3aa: CASSVGAVQRADTQYF
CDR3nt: TGTGCCAGCAGCGTTGGCGCCGTACAGAGGGCAGATACGCAGTATTTT

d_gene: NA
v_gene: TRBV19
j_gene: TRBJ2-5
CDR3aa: CASSPQLVRETQYF
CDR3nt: TGTGCCAGTAGCCCCCAACTAGTTCGGGAGACCCAGTACTTC

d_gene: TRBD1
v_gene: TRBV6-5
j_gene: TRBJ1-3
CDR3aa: CASSYVGTGVNTIYF
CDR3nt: TGTGCCAGCAGTTACGTTGGGACAGGGGTAAACACCATATATTTT

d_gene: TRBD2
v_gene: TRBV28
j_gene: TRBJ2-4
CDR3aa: CASSGRASGGFIAKNIQYF
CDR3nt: TGTGCCAGCAGTGGAAGAGCGAGCGGGGGCTTTATAGCCAAAAACATTCAGTACTTC

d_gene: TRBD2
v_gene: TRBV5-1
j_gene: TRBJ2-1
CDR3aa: CASSLPSGGASINNEQFF
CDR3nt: TGCGCCAGCAGCCTCCCTAGCGGGGGGGCGTCAATCAACAATGAGCAGTTCTTC

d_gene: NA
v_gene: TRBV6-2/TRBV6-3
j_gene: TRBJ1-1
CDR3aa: CASSYTTTNEAFF
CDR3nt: TGTGCCAGCAGTTATACAACAACAAATGAAGCTTTCTTT

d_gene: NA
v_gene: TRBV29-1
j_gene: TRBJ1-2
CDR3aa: CSVEDPPGPYGYTF
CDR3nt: TGCAGCGTTGAAGATCCGCCAGGTCCTTATGGCTACACCTTC

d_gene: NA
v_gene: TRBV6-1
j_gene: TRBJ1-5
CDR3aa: CASSEKHSNQPQHF
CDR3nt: TGTGCCAGCAGTGAAAAGCATAGCAATCAGCCCCAGCATTTT

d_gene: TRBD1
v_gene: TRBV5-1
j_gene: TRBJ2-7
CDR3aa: CASSLFRTGGAEQYF
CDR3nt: TGCGCCAGCAGCTTGTTCAGGACAGGGGGCGCCGAGCAGTACTTC

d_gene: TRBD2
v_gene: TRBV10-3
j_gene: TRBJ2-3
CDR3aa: CAISPLAGGTDTQYF
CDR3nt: TGTGCCATCAGCCCATTAGCGGGGGGCACAGATACGCAGTATTTT

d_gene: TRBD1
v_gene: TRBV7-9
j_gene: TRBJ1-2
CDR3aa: CASSFGTGAYGYTF
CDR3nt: TGTGCCAGCAGCTTTGGGACAGGGGCCTATGGCTACACCTTC

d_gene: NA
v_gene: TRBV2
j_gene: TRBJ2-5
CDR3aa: CASSEDSKETQYF
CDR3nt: TGTGCCAGCAGTGAGGACAGCAAAGAGACCCAGTACTTC

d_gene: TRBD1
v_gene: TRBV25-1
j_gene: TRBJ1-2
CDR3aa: CASSEDRAGYTF
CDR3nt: TGTGCCAGCAGTGAAGACAGGGCCGGCTACACCTTC

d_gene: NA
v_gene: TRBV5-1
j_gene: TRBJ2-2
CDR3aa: CASSSQGSDTGELFF
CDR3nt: TGCGCCAGCAGCTCACAGGGCTCGGACACCGGGGAGCTGTTTTTT

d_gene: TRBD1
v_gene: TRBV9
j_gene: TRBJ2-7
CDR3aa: CASSVGGTGDYEQYF
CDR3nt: TGTGCCAGCAGCGTAGGGGGGACAGGGGACTACGAGCAGTACTTC

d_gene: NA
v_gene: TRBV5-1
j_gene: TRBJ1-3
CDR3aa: CASSLEPGSGNTIYF
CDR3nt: TGCGCCAGCAGCTTGGAGCCGGGTTCCGGAAACACCATATATTTT

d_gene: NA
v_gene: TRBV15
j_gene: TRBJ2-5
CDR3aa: CATSSRETQYF
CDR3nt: TGTGCCACCAGCAGTAGAGAGACCCAGTACTTC

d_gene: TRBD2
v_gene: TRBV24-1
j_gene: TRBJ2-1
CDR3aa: CATASDSGGPYNEQFF
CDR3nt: TGTGCCACCGCATCAGATAGCGGGGGGCCGTACAATGAGCAGTTCTTC

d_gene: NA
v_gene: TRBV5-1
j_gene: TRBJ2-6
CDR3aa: CASSLAGGAGANVLTF
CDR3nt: TGCGCCAGCAGCTTGGCCGGGGGAGCTGGGGCCAACGTCCTGACTTTC

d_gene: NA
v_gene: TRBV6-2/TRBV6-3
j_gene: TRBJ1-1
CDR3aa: CASSYTGRGSFF
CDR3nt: TGTGCCAGCAGTTACACAGGGAGAGGATCTTTCTTT